What follows is one TCR beta chain and its context. HTBI primers from iRepertoire and Arm-PCR of CDR3 regions yielded the TCR beta libraries. TCRdb used MiXCR to reprocess the multiplex PCR reads, holding one entry per CDR3 protein. The repertoire includes approximately 380,000 distinct CDR3 sequences, around 21% of them detected once, and around 20% sits in the top ten. The data stem from a study of regulatory T cells in long-lasting Graves disease. Time point here: persistent/refractory GD, antithyroid drugs over 5 years with positive TRAb. RNA from PBMCs was the source of the TCR library. This receptor was identified in a female donor with Graves disease. Sequencing was performed on peripheral blood mononuclear cells (PBMCs), taken when the disease was refractory, from a patient treated with antithyroid drugs.

The CDR3 DNA sequence: TGCAGTGCCCCGACGCCGGCAGAAGCTTTCTTT. Translation gives CSAPTPAEAFF. V usage is TRBV20-1 and J usage is TRBJ1-1; D is ambiguous. The V gene lost 6 bases and the J gene lost 8 bases, with 13 bases spanning the gap. This CDR3 has 11 residues. Per the germline V gene, CDR1 is DFQATT and CDR2 is SNEGSKA (reference sequence).